The 27 T cell receptor beta chains reported below all come from one sample, sequenced in a study of shared clonotypes between healthy human individuals. Assay used: immunoSEQ multiplex PCR; TCRdb lists only in-frame clones, some missing. The table records more than 1.2 million clones, 98% of them present only once. The material sequenced was naive CD4+ T cells sorted from blood. Stated subset: CD45RA+ positively selected. The receptors shown here come from a man aged 30 to 45 in good health.

The rearrangement joins TRBV10-3 to TRBJ2-3; the D is unclear. From germline, CDR1 is ENHRY and CDR2 SYGVKD. CDR3 length equals 11 residues. The germline V and J ends were trimmed by 5 bases and 5 bases, with 5 bases remaining between them. The CDR3 region is CAISNVDTQYF. The CDR3 nucleotides read TGTGCCATCAGTAACGTAGATACGCAGTATTTT.

This sequence joins TRBV15 and TRBJ2-7; 8 nucleotides line up with TRBD1. The CDR3 is made up of 13 amino acids. The germline CDR1 and CDR2 sequences are LNHNV and YYDKDF (reference sequence). Germline trimming cut 3 bases from V and 9 bases from J; bases unmatched to any gene: 7. The CDR3 is CATSRTGVGSQYF. CDR3 DNA: TGTGCCACCAGCAGGACAGGGGTGGGCTCGCAGTACTTC. Full variable domain (remainder filled in from reference TRBV15 and TRBJ2-7): DAMVIQNPRYQVTQFGKPVTLSCSQTLNHNVMYWYQQKSSQAPKLLFHYYDKDFNNEADTPDNFQSRRPNTSFCFLDIRSPGLGDTAMYLCATSRTGVGSQYFGPGTRLTVT.

The chain uses TRBV10-1 and TRBJ2-3, with D unclear. CDR1 and CDR2 from the germline V gene are WNHNN and SYGVQD (reference sequence). V shed 4 bases and J shed 7 bases, with 9 bases lying between them. The CDR3 is made up of 12 amino acids. This chain's CDR3 is CASSAGPNTQYF. CDR3 in DNA: TGCGCCAGCAGTGCGGGTCCTAATACGCAGTATTTT.

Concerning this clone itself: A much bigger clone sits one base away, suggesting this may be a read error. The identical CDR3 is also encoded by other nucleotide sequences in the sample. This sequence joins TRBV18 and TRBJ2-3; D not certain. The V gene lost 0 bases and the J gene lost 3 bases, with 4 bases spanning the gap. This CDR3 is 13 amino acids long. CDR1 is KGHSH, CDR2 LQKENI, per germline. CDR3 in amino acids: CASSPPSTDTQYF. The CDR3 DNA reads TGTGCCAGCTCACCACCGAGTACAGATACGCAGTATTTT.

The chain combines TRBV6-1 with TRBJ2-3; TRBD2 matches at 8 bases. V was pared by 6 bases and J by 5 bases, with 1 base of the junction left unmatched. This CDR3 contains 12 residues. The germline V gene encodes CDR1 MNHNS and CDR2 SASEGT. The CDR3 bases are TGTGCCAGCAGGACTAGCGTAGATACGCAGTATTTT. This gives the protein CASRTSVDTQYF.

V usage is TRBV18 and J usage is TRBJ1-1, with D maybe TRBD1 (5 bases). The germline gives CDR1 KGHSH, CDR2 LQKENI. The CDR3 runs 14 residues. Trimming left V 4 bases short and J 4 bases short, with 13 bases between. The CDR3 protein is CASSREGARTEAFF. CDR3 bases: TGTGCCAGCTCACGTGAAGGGGCTCGCACTGAAGCTTTCTTT.

The gene calls are TRBV10-3 and TRBJ2-5; D is possibly TRBD1 (7 bases). Germline assignment: CDR1 ENHRY and CDR2 SYGVKD. The CDR3 has 15 amino acids. Between the trimmed V and J ends, which lost 7 bases and 7 bases, there was a span of 22 bases. Here the CDR3 DNA reads TGTGCCATCAATCGGGGAGAGGGGGCGGAGGGGACCCAGTACTTC. Translation gives CAINRGEGAEGTQYF.

The chain links TRBV7-9 to TRBJ1-1; tentative D call: TRBD1 (5 bases). The CDR3 totals 13 residues. The germline V gene has CDR1 SEHNR and CDR2 FQNEAQ (reference sequence). Trimming removed 5 bases at V and 3 bases at J, with 10 bases between. The CDR3 nucleotides are TGTGCCAGCAGCACCCGGGGGGACACTGAAGCTTTCTTT. Its translation is CASSTRGDTEAFF.

A remark on this clone: In the same sample, other DNA sequences code for this CDR3. This chain uses TRBV5-1 with TRBJ2-1, with unresolved D. Trimming removed 0 bases at V and 1 base at J, with 8 bases between. CDR3 length: 15 residues. The germline gives CDR1 SGHRS, CDR2 YFSETQ. The CDR3 sequence: CASSLADSSYNEQFF. Written as DNA, the CDR3 is TGCGCCAGCAGCTTGGCGGATTCTTCCTACAATGAGCAGTTCTTC.

This chain joins TRBV29-1 and TRBJ2-1; TRBD2 agrees at 8 bases. Germline V gene data show CDR1 as SQVTM and CDR2 as ANQGSEA. V lost 4 bases to trimming and J lost 3 bases; unmatched junction nucleotides: 14. This CDR3 has 17 residues. The CDR3 is CSVAQVAQRGYYNEQFF. CDR3 nucleotide sequence: TGCAGCGTTGCACAGGTGGCTCAGCGGGGGTACTACAATGAGCAGTTCTTC.

CDR3 DNA: TGTGCCAGCAGCCAGAGCGGGAGGGGTCGGGATGAGCAGTTCTTC. Its protein product is CASSQSGRGRDEQFF. V and J are TRBV5-6 and TRBJ2-1, with TRBD2 matching over 10 bases. J gave up 8 bases and V 4 bases, and 9 bases lay outside the gene matches. From germline, CDR1 is SGHDT and CDR2 YYEEEE. The CDR3 runs 15 residues.

The chain recombines TRBV7-9 with TRBJ2-1; possibly TRBD2 for D (5 bases). The CDR3 is 15 residues long. Trimming left V 8 bases short and J 5 bases short, with 19 bases between. The germline CDR1 and CDR2 sequences are SEHNR and FQNEAQ (reference sequence). DNA of the CDR3: TGTGCCAGCGGACTGTGGATCGGGGTGAACAATGAGCAGTTCTTC. Protein: CASGLWIGVNNEQFF.

This rearrangement joins TRBV7-2 to TRBJ2-2; the match to TRBD2 covers 15 bases. With 6 bases clipped from V and 1 base from J, the junction kept 6 bases outside the gene matches. Germline V gene data show CDR1 as SGHTA and CDR2 as FQGNSA. This CDR3 region has 18 residues. Here the CDR3 DNA reads TGTGCCAGCAGAGGGACTAGCGGGAGGCCGAGGAACACCGGGGAGCTGTTTTTT. Its protein is CASRGTSGRPRNTGELFF.

The chain combines TRBV27 with TRBJ1-5, with 10 bases aligning to TRBD1. Germline CDR1 and CDR2: MNHEY and SMNVEV (reference sequence). The CDR3 spans 14 residues. The junction had 3 bases not matched to a gene; V was cut back by 6 bases and J by 4 bases. CDR3: CASSDRGRNQPQHF. The CDR3 DNA is TGTGCCAGCAGCGACAGGGGGCGAAATCAGCCCCAGCATTTT.

The chain combines TRBV6-1 with TRBJ2-1; 13 positions agree with TRBD2. With V trimmed by 10 bases and J by 7 bases, 7 bases remained unmatched. CDR1 MNHNS and CDR2 SASEGT come from the germline V gene. CDR3 length equals 14 residues. CDR3 bases: TGTGCCACCCTGGGACTAGCGGGACGAAATGAGCAGTTCTTC. Translated, it gives CATLGLAGRNEQFF.

In this sample, this clone turned up once. The rearrangement joins TRBV2 to TRBJ1-1; 9 bases fit TRBD1. The CDR3 consists of 15 residues. J gave up 0 bases and V 5 bases, and 4 bases lay outside the gene matches. Germline CDR1 SNHLY, CDR2 FYNNEI. CDR3 protein: CASSPDRGMNTEAFF. The CDR3 DNA reads as TGTGCCAGCAGTCCGGACAGGGGCATGAACACTGAAGCTTTCTTT.

In its sample, this clone was seen once. The chain has TRBV29-1 and TRBJ2-1, with 9 positions matching TRBD2. Per germline, CDR1 SQVTM and CDR2 ANQGSEA. The ends lost 4 bases at V and 5 bases at J; junction bases unmatched: 3. The CDR3 sequence is 13 residues long. CDR3 DNA sequence: TGCAGCGTTGGCCTAGCGGGACACAATGAGCAGTTCTTC. It specifies CSVGLAGHNEQFF.

CDR3 region: CAWSVLNLRYTDTQYF. The CDR3 DNA sequence: TGTGCCTGGAGTGTACTGAATCTGCGTTACACAGATACGCAGTATTTT. V gene TRBV30 combines with J gene TRBJ2-3; unclear D gene. This CDR3 has 16 residues. Trimming shortened V by 0 bases and J by 2 bases, and 15 bases separated the two germline ends. Germline V CDR1 and CDR2: GTSNPN, SVGIG (reference sequence).

V usage is TRBV9 and J usage is TRBJ1-1, with a weak D call TRBD1 (5 bases). The V and J ends lost 0 bases and 1 base respectively, with 13 bases between them. The V gene's germline CDR1 is SGDLS and CDR2 YYNGEE. The CDR3 covers 16 residues. CDR3 sequence: CASSVATGVANTEAFF. Written as DNA, the CDR3 is TGTGCCAGCAGCGTAGCTACGGGGGTGGCGAACACTGAAGCTTTCTTT.

The chain has TRBV6-6 and TRBJ1-2, with D uncertain. The V and J ends lost 2 bases and 6 bases respectively, with 16 bases between them. This CDR3 is built from 15 residues. Germline values: CDR1 MNHNY, CDR2 SVGAGI (reference sequence). CDR3: CASSYPGQHHDGYTF. CDR3 in DNA: TGTGCCAGCAGTTACCCCGGGCAGCACCATGATGGCTACACCTTC.

This rearrangement joins TRBV18 to TRBJ2-7, with 11 bases lining up with TRBD2. CDR1 and CDR2 from the germline V gene are KGHSH and LQKENI. This CDR3 region has 17 residues. V trimming: 3 bases; J trimming: 1 base; junction bases outside the gene matches: 8. The CDR3 reads CASSPLGTSGPSYEQYF. CDR3 sequence (DNA): TGTGCCAGCTCACCTTTGGGGACTAGCGGACCATCCTACGAGCAGTACTTC. The full variable domain, its missing parts supplied by reference TRBV18 and TRBJ2-7, is NAGVMQNPRHLVRRRGQEARLRCSPMKGHSHVYWYRQLPEEGLKFMVYLQKENIIDESGMPKERFSAEFPKEGPSILRIQQVVRGDSAAYFCASSPLGTSGPSYEQYFGPGTRLTVT.

With respect to this clone: At the DNA level, this CDR3 is encoded by other sequences in the same sample as well. The rearrangement joins TRBV19 to TRBJ2-7; the match to TRBD1 covers 10 bases. V dropped 4 bases and J dropped 7; count of bases not matched to a gene: 4. Germline assignment: CDR1 LNHDA and CDR2 SQIVND (reference sequence). The CDR3 is 13 amino acids. The CDR3 bases are TGTGCCAGTAGTAGACAGGGGGCGGGGGAGCAGTACTTC. It is translated as CASSRQGAGEQYF.

This rearrangement joins TRBV4-2 to TRBJ1-4; D uncertain. The CDR3 covers 18 residues. Germline V gene lookup returns CDR1 LGHNA and CDR2 YNFKEQ. The V and J ends lost 4 bases and 6 bases respectively, with 24 bases between them. For the CDR3, the DNA is TGTGCCAGCAGCCGAGAACAAACGGGAAGGAGGGCGGATGAAAAACTGTTTTTT. Protein: CASSREQTGRRADEKLFF.

This clone was recorded once. The chain joins TRBV10-3 to TRBJ1-5, with D uncertain. V lost 5 bases to trimming and J lost 4 bases, with 6 bases between them. There are 12 residues in the CDR3. Looked up from germline, CDR1 is ENHRY and CDR2 is SYGVKD. The CDR3 reads CAISSQNQPQHF. CDR3 in DNA: TGTGCCATCAGTTCCCAGAATCAGCCCCAGCATTTT.

This sequence joins TRBV9 and TRBJ1-4, with 7 bases fitting TRBD1. CDR1 is SGDLS and CDR2 is YYNGEE in the germline V gene. This CDR3 is 15 amino acids long. J lost 3 bases, V lost 0 bases, and 2 bases had no gene match. The CDR3 here is CASSVGDSPNEKLFF. The DNA of the CDR3 is TGTGCCAGCAGCGTAGGGGACAGTCCTAATGAAAAACTGTTTTTT.

The chain recombines TRBV11-3 with TRBJ2-7; no definite D call. This CDR3 is 14 amino acids long. The V and J ends lost 1 base and 5 bases respectively, with 12 bases between them. The V gene's germline CDR1 is SGHNT and CDR2 YENEEA. CDR3: CASSLGGRIHEQYF. DNA of the CDR3: TGTGCCAGCAGCTTAGGTGGCAGGATCCACGAGCAGTACTTC.

The chain employs TRBV28 and TRBJ2-3, with 10 bases aligning to TRBD1. The V segment lost 5 bases and the J segment 5 bases; nucleotides outside the gene matches: 10. This CDR3 spans 16 amino acids. Germline values: CDR1 MDHEN, CDR2 SYDVKM. The CDR3 DNA sequence: TGTGCCAGCAGTGAAGCCGGGACAGGGGCGTTAGATACGCAGTATTTT. This translates into CASSEAGTGALDTQYF. Full variable domain (rest looked up from reference TRBV28 and TRBJ2-3): DVKVTQSSRYLVKRTGEKVFLECVQDMDHENMFWYRQDPGLGLRLIYFSYDVKMKEKGDIPEGYSVSREKKERFSLILESASTNQTSMYLCASSEAGTGALDTQYFGPGTRLTVL.